A single sample is the source of the 7 T cell receptor beta chains below, sequenced in a study of T cells in localized non-small cell lung cancer. Measured with immunoSEQ multiplex PCR; TCRdb has only the in-frame clones, and not every one. This sample carries over 20,000 clones, more than 65% of them seen once, and the ten largest clones take approximately 5.1%. Sequences were derived from PBMCs, sampled before any cancer treatment. All receptors come from a man between 35 and 75 years old with stage II lung adenocarcinoma.

CDR3 region: CASSHGRQGRSGNTIYF. CDR3 nucleotide sequence: TGCGCCAGCAGCCACGGAAGACAGGGCCGCTCTGGAAACACCATATATTTT. V is TRBV4-1 and J is TRBJ1-3; 7 bases are a match to TRBD1. The CDR3 length is 17 residues. J was trimmed by 0 bases and V by 3 bases; bases with no gene match: 8. From germline, CDR1 is MGHRA and CDR2 YSYEKL.

This clone was observed a few times. This chain connects TRBV27 to TRBJ2-1; 10 nucleotides match TRBD2. V lost 5 bases, J lost 4 bases, and 5 bases stayed unmatched. CDR1 is MNHEY and CDR2 is SMNVEV in the germline V gene (reference sequence). The CDR3 covers 15 residues. CDR3 DNA: TGTGCCAGCAGTCCCCGGACTAGCGGATACAATGAGCAGTTCTTC. This encodes CASSPRTSGYNEQFF.

The genes are TRBV10-2 and TRBJ2-5; D possibly corresponds to TRBD1 (6 bases). CDR3 length: 14 residues. CDR1 WSHSY and CDR2 SAAADI come from the germline V gene. V was cut by 4 bases and J by 0 bases, with 9 bases left in between. CDR3 sequence: CASSGQGYQETQYF. The CDR3 region has the DNA TGCGCCAGCAGTGGGCAGGGGTACCAAGAGACCCAGTACTTC.

V gene TRBV6-5 combines with J gene TRBJ1-1; 8 bases match TRBD1. V was pared by 5 bases and J by 6 bases, with 11 bases of the junction left unmatched. This CDR3 is built from 15 residues. Germline V gene lookup returns CDR1 MNHEY and CDR2 SVGAGI. In DNA, the CDR3 is TGTGCCAGCAGTCTGCGACAGGGGAGTCTCGCTGAAGCTTTCTTT. This encodes CASSLRQGSLAEAFF.

This clone was recorded a few times. The chain recombines TRBV7-2 with TRBJ1-6; D call uncertain. Germline CDR1 is SGHTA and CDR2 is FQGNSA. V lost 2 bases and J 5 bases, leaving 10 bases between the germline ends. This CDR3 has 15 residues. The CDR3 sequence is CASSLLGQNNSPLHF. CDR3 in DNA: TGTGCCAGCAGCTTATTAGGGCAGAATAATTCACCCCTCCACTTT.

This rearrangement joins TRBV11-2 to TRBJ2-3; D remains ambiguous. Trimming stripped 5 bases from V and 8 bases from J, with 11 bases between. Germline V gene lookup returns CDR1 SGHAT and CDR2 FQNNGV. This CDR3 region has 12 residues. The chain's CDR3 is CASSPDQITQYF. CDR3 DNA: TGTGCCAGCAGCCCCGACCAAATTACGCAGTATTTT.

The chain has TRBV5-1 and TRBJ1-2; D ambiguous. Germline V gives CDR1 SGHRS, CDR2 YFSETQ. Trimming pared 0 bases from V and 7 bases from J, leaving 10 bases between. The CDR3 length is 13 residues. In DNA form, the CDR3 reads TGCGCCAGCAGCTTGGCCCAACGGTCTGGCTACACCTTC. Translated, it gives CASSLAQRSGYTF.